A single sample is the source of the 29 T cell receptor beta chains below, sequenced in a study of cytomegalovirus exposure and HLA in healthy donors. In the PCR, 60 Vbeta and 13 Jbeta primers were used. Measured with immunoSEQ multiplex PCR; TCRdb has only the in-frame clones, and not every one. The table records about 120,000 clones, 73% of them present only once. The sequenced sample was PBMCs. Receptor source: a woman in her forties in good health and CMV-seronegative.

This clone was detected a few times. The chain links TRBV9 to TRBJ2-5; 16 nucleotides line up with TRBD2. Trimming at V came to 0 bases and at J to 5 bases, leaving 7 bases not matched to a gene. The CDR3 runs to 18 residues. Germline V gives CDR1 SGDLS, CDR2 YYNGEE. The DNA for the CDR3 is TGTGCCAGCAGCGTAGGGGGACTAGCGGGGGGGCGAGGGGAGACCCAGTACTTC. It translates to CASSVGGLAGGRGETQYF. The whole variable domain, remainder taken from reference TRBV9 and TRBJ2-5, is DSGVTQTPKHLITATGQRVTLRCSPRSGDLSVYWYQQSLDQGLQFLIQYYNGEERAKGNILERFSAQQFPDLHSELNLSSLELGDSALYFCASSVGGLAGGRGETQYFGPGTRLLVL.

The chain combines TRBV2 with TRBJ2-7, with 7 bases that match TRBD1. The CDR3 totals 15 residues. Germline V gives CDR1 SNHLY, CDR2 FYNNEI. J gave up 0 bases and V 6 bases, and 8 bases lay outside the gene matches. The CDR3 nucleotides read TGTGCCAGCAGGCGTGAGACAGGGAGCTCCTACGAGCAGTACTTC. Translation: CASRRETGSSYEQYF.

This clone was counted once. This chain uses TRBV2 with TRBJ2-7; the match to TRBD1 covers 7 bases. With V trimmed by 6 bases and J by 3 bases, 8 bases remained unmatched. Germline assignment: CDR1 SNHLY and CDR2 FYNNEI. The length of the CDR3 is 14 residues. CDR3 DNA sequence: TGTGCCAGCAGGAGGACAGGTCCGCTCTACGAGCAGTACTTC. Its protein is CASRRTGPLYEQYF.

The rearrangement joins TRBV11-2 to TRBJ2-5; TRBD2 matches 10 bases. The CDR3 is 15 residues long. From germline, CDR1 is SGHAT and CDR2 FQNNGV. With V trimmed by 5 bases and J by 5 bases, 8 bases remained unmatched. The CDR3 DNA is TGTGCCAGCAGCCCTAGCGGGGGATTATCCGAGACCCAGTACTTC. Protein: CASSPSGGLSETQYF.

CDR3 DNA: TGCGCCAGCAGCTCTAACTGGAATGAGCAGTTCTTC. Its protein product is CASSSNWNEQFF. The chain has TRBV5-1 and TRBJ2-1; D not resolved. V shed 3 bases and J shed 7 bases, with 8 bases lying between them. This CDR3 contains 12 residues. From germline, CDR1 is SGHRS and CDR2 YFSETQ.

The chain uses TRBV6-5 and TRBJ1-1, with no clear D. CDR3 length: 13 residues. Germline V CDR1 and CDR2: MNHEY, SVGAGI. V dropped 6 bases and J dropped 1 base, with 9 bases sitting between them. The CDR3 sequence is CASSHHGNTEAFF. The CDR3 DNA is TGTGCCAGCAGCCATCACGGGAACACTGAAGCTTTCTTT.

This clone appeared a few times. The chain uses TRBV4-2 and TRBJ2-5; TRBD2 aligns across 7 bases. The CDR3 spans 15 residues. V lost 1 base and J lost 7; bases outside the gene matches: 9. Germline CDR1 reads LGHNA; CDR2 reads YNFKEQ. As DNA, the CDR3 is TGTGCCAGCAGCCAAGGGGCAGCGGGGAGTGGGACCCAGTACTTC. Its translation is CASSQGAAGSGTQYF.

The V gene is TRBV28, the J gene TRBJ1-1, with 9 bases that match TRBD1. The CDR3 is made up of 14 amino acids. With V trimmed by 7 bases and J by 11 bases, 14 bases remained unmatched. CDR1 and CDR2 (germline): MDHEN, SYDVKM. DNA of the CDR3: TGTGCCAGCAAACTCCGGGACAGGGTGTCGGCGGCTTTCTTT. Translation: CASKLRDRVSAAFF.

This chain links TRBV11-1 with TRBJ2-7; possibly TRBD1 for D (6 bases). The CDR3 length is 12 residues. V was pared by 9 bases and J by 0 bases, with 9 bases between. Germline CDR1 SGHAT, CDR2 FQDESV (reference sequence). CDR3 DNA sequence: TGTGCCAGTCGGGACAACTCCTACGAGCAGTACTTC. Translated, it gives CASRDNSYEQYF.

This chain uses TRBV19 with TRBJ1-3; D is unresolved. Germline CDR1 reads LNHDA; CDR2 reads SQIVND (reference sequence). Trimming left V 7 bases short and J 4 bases short, with 8 bases between. This CDR3 spans 12 amino acids. CDR3: CASTQAGNTIYF. CDR3 nucleotides: TGTGCCAGTACGCAAGCCGGAAACACCATATATTTT. The full variable domain, its missing parts supplied by reference TRBV19 and TRBJ1-3, is DGGITQSPKYLFRKEGQNVTLSCEQNLNHDAMYWYRQDPGQGLRLIYYSQIVNDFQKGDIAEGYSVSREKKESFPLTVTSAQKNPTAFYLCASTQAGNTIYFGEGSWLTVV.

There are a few counts of this clone. The chain joins TRBV2 to TRBJ1-1; D call uncertain. Looked up from germline, CDR1 is SNHLY and CDR2 is FYNNEI. Trimming took 4 bases from V and 4 from J, leaving 13 bases between them. The CDR3 loop spans 14 amino acids. In DNA form, the CDR3 reads TGTGCCAGCAGTGTGGAGGGTGAGGTCACTGAAGCTTTCTTT. This sequence encodes CASSVEGEVTEAFF.

J is TRBJ2-5 and V is TRBV29-1; maybe TRBD2 (6 bases). The V end was cut by 3 bases, the J end by 5 bases, with 13 bases between. The CDR3 sequence is 13 residues long. The germline gives CDR1 SQVTM, CDR2 ANQGSEA. CDR3: CSVEGGVYETQYF. The CDR3 DNA follows: TGCAGCGTTGAGGGGGGAGTATATGAGACCCAGTACTTC.

The chain couples TRBV5-1 to TRBJ2-7; 9 nucleotides align to TRBD2. J gave up 3 bases and V 3 bases, and 4 bases lay outside the gene matches. Germline V gene lookup returns CDR1 SGHRS and CDR2 YFSETQ. The CDR3 is made up of 14 amino acids. The CDR3 nucleotides read TGCGCCAGCAGCTCTAGCGGGAACAACTACGAGCAGTACTTC. It encodes CASSSSGNNYEQYF.

V is TRBV5-6 and J is TRBJ1-4; D uncertain. Germline V gene lookup returns CDR1 SGHDT and CDR2 YYEEEE. Trimming removed 5 bases at V and 4 bases at J, with 9 bases between. The CDR3 is 13 residues long. In nucleotides, the CDR3 is TGTGCCAGCAGTAATCGGGGTAATGAAAAACTGTTTTTT. Amino acids: CASSNRGNEKLFF.

This clone was observed once. The chain links TRBV19 to TRBJ2-1; 7 bases agree with TRBD2. Germline CDR1 reads LNHDA; CDR2 reads SQIVND (reference sequence). This CDR3 is 17 amino acids long. The trim removed 7 bases at V and 0 bases at J, leaving 12 bases unmatched. CDR3 DNA sequence: TGTGCCAGTAAGAAAACGGGGGGAACTAGCTCCTACAATGAGCAGTTCTTC. Translation gives CASKKTGGTSSYNEQFF.

The chain couples TRBV29-1 to TRBJ1-4, with a possible D match to TRBD1 (6 bases). The CDR3 totals 13 residues. V dropped 4 bases and J dropped 8 bases, with 14 bases sitting between them. Germline CDR1 and CDR2: SQVTM and ANQGSEA. CDR3 region: CSVAKGDREKLFF. In DNA, the CDR3 is TGCAGCGTTGCAAAGGGGGATCGGGAAAAACTGTTTTTT.

This clone was recorded a few times. V usage is TRBV30 and J usage is TRBJ2-1; TRBD1 agrees at 12 bases. Germline V gene data show CDR1 as GTSNPN and CDR2 as SVGIG (reference sequence). The CDR3 extends over 14 amino acids. V lost 5 bases and J lost 9; bases outside the gene matches: 8. The CDR3 DNA reads TGTGCCTGGGGCGAGGGACAGGGGGCGGGTGAGCAGTTCTTC. Translation: CAWGEGQGAGEQFF.

The V and J genes are TRBV4-3 and TRBJ1-5, with TRBD1 as a possible D gene (5 bases). V was pared by 4 bases and J by 6 bases, with 16 bases between. The CDR3 is made up of 15 amino acids. Germline assignment: CDR1 LGHNA and CDR2 YSLEER. For the CDR3, the DNA is TGCGCCAGCAGCCCAGGACACTCGACAGTTCAGCCCCAGCATTTT. As protein: CASSPGHSTVQPQHF.

The chain uses TRBV4-2 and TRBJ2-1, with TRBD2 matching over 10 bases. The CDR3 sequence is 16 residues long. J gave up 7 bases and V 3 bases, and 9 bases lay outside the gene matches. CDR1 is LGHNA, CDR2 YNFKEQ, per germline. The CDR3 nucleotides are TGTGCCAGCAGCCAGAAGAGCGGGAGGGCCGGGAATGAGCAGTTCTTC. It yields the protein CASSQKSGRAGNEQFF.

The J gene is TRBJ1-1, the V gene TRBV28; 8 positions agree with TRBD1. With 1 base clipped from V and 1 base from J, the junction kept 2 bases outside the gene matches. CDR3 size: 15 residues. Looked up from germline, CDR1 is MDHEN and CDR2 is SYDVKM. The CDR3 nucleotides are TGTGCCAGCAGTTTATATGGGACAGGGAACACTGAAGCTTTCTTT. It encodes CASSLYGTGNTEAFF.

V is TRBV27 and J is TRBJ2-3, with 13 bases that match TRBD2. With V trimmed by 7 bases and J by 4 bases, 17 bases remained unmatched. CDR1 is MNHEY, CDR2 SMNVEV, per germline (reference sequence). The CDR3 has 19 amino acids. In DNA, the CDR3 is TGTGCCAGCAATACTAGCGGGAGGGTAGTTTCCAATTCGTCAGATACGCAGTATTTT. The encoded protein is CASNTSGRVVSNSSDTQYF.

The table lists this clone with a count of one. The V and J genes are TRBV10-3 and TRBJ2-1, with 7 bases fitting TRBD2. CDR1 and CDR2 (germline): ENHRY, SYGVKD. V was clipped by 2 bases and J by 7 bases; unmatched bases: 14. The CDR3 loop spans 17 amino acids. The CDR3 region has the DNA TGTGCCATCAGTGAGGGTGCGGGCGGGGGAAAAAAAAATGAGCAGTTCTTC. Protein: CAISEGAGGGKKNEQFF.

The chain is built from TRBV10-3 and TRBJ2-5; tentative D call: TRBD1 (6 bases). This CDR3 region has 15 residues. The germline V gene has CDR1 ENHRY and CDR2 SYGVKD. V lost 3 bases and J lost 2, with 13 bases in between. Written as DNA, the CDR3 is TGTGCCATCAGTGATTCGACAGGTGATCAAGAGACCCAGTACTTC. It codes for CAISDSTGDQETQYF.

The J gene is TRBJ1-1, the V gene TRBV7-9; 8 bases are a match to TRBD1. Germline-derived CDR1 and CDR2 are SEHNR and FQNEAQ (reference sequence). V lost 5 bases, J lost 7 bases, and 9 bases stayed unmatched. The CDR3 extends over 14 amino acids. The CDR3 loop is CASSPTRDRNEAFF. CDR3 coding DNA: TGTGCCAGCAGCCCTACTCGGGACAGGAATGAAGCTTTCTTT.

The chain uses TRBV7-9 and TRBJ2-4, with 8 bases that match TRBD1. Germline V CDR1 and CDR2: SEHNR, FQNEAQ (reference sequence). V shed 5 bases and J 4 bases; nucleotides not matched to a gene: 4. The CDR3 length is 14 residues. CDR3 amino acids: CASSPRTGKNIQYF. CDR3 in DNA: TGTGCCAGCAGCCCAAGGACAGGGAAAAACATTCAGTACTTC.

The CDR3 coding sequence is TGTGCCAGTAGTACGGGGACAGGCCTTATCACTGAAGCTTTCTTT. Protein sequence: CASSTGTGLITEAFF. The J gene is TRBJ1-1, the V gene TRBV19; 8 bases map to TRBD1. This CDR3 contains 15 residues. V was pared by 4 bases and J by 4 bases, with 8 bases of the junction left unmatched. Germline values: CDR1 LNHDA, CDR2 SQIVND (reference sequence). The complete variable domain, with remaining parts taken from reference TRBV19 and TRBJ1-1, reads DGGITQSPKYLFRKEGQNVTLSCEQNLNHDAMYWYRQDPGQGLRLIYYSQIVNDFQKGDIAEGYSVSREKKESFPLTVTSAQKNPTAFYLCASSTGTGLITEAFFGQGTRLTVV.

The chain uses TRBV6-5 and TRBJ2-2; the match to TRBD2 covers 8 bases. With 7 bases clipped from V and 6 bases from J, the junction kept 7 bases outside the gene matches. The CDR3 sequence is 14 residues long. The germline V gene has CDR1 MNHEY and CDR2 SVGAGI. In DNA form, the CDR3 reads TGTGCCAGCAACCGGGGGGGCTCAGCCGGGGAGCTGTTTTTT. Its protein is CASNRGGSAGELFF.

This chain uses TRBV4-3 with TRBJ2-7, with D possibly TRBD2 on 5 matching bases. Germline CDR1 LGHNA, CDR2 YSLEER. V was trimmed by 0 bases and J by 0 bases, leaving 18 bases between them. The CDR3 has 18 amino acids. The CDR3: CASSQDVIGRDISYEQYF. The CDR3 nucleotides are TGCGCCAGCAGCCAAGATGTGATCGGTCGGGATATCTCCTACGAGCAGTACTTC.

V is TRBV7-2 and J is TRBJ2-1; 8 bases line up with TRBD2. Trimming cost V 1 base and J 9 bases; bases outside gene matches: 8. Germline CDR1 SGHTA, CDR2 FQGNSA. The CDR3 extends over 15 amino acids. CDR3 residues: CASSLVVGGAGEQFF. CDR3 nucleotides: TGTGCCAGCAGCTTAGTAGTCGGGGGGGCCGGTGAGCAGTTCTTC.